This T cell receptor beta chain was recorded in a study of T cell responses to AZD1222 COVID-19 vaccine. Study-wide results and caveats: White British donors predominated, females outnumbered males, and clonal diversity was possibly underestimated.

Note on this clone: Antigen unknown.

Clones were read by immunoSEQ multiplex PCR, and TCRdb kept only the in-frame ones, dropping some. The sample consists of approximately 140,000 clones, roughly 90% of them appearing once. The length of the CDR3 is 16 residues. Germline V gene lookup returns CDR1 GTSNPN and CDR2 SVGIG (reference sequence). The trim removed 0 bases at V and 6 bases at J, leaving 10 bases unmatched. The TCR comes from an adult who received the AZD1222 COVID-19 vaccine. The sample in question was peripheral blood, obtained 28 days after the second AZD1222 dose. The rearrangement links TRBV30 to TRBJ2-1, with TRBD1 identical over 8 bases. For the CDR3, the DNA is TGTGCCTGGAGTGTAACGGACAGGGTTTGGGGCAATGAGCAGTTCTTC. This translates into CAWSVTDRVWGNEQFF.